One and the same sample provided the 21 T cell receptor beta chains below, sequenced in a study of tumor and adjacent non-tumor tissue in lung cancer. TCRbeta libraries were built with three rounds of nested PCR, modified from ARM-PCR. A single record per CDR3 protein comes from TCRdb applying MiXCR to the multiplex PCR reads. The sample has 100,000 or so distinct CDR3 sequences, 80% seen once. This sample's RNA came from whole unsorted tissue. More than 3 cm separated this lung sample from the edge of the tumor. The sequenced sample was distant non-tumor lung tissue. These receptors were taken from a man in his fifties or sixties with small cell lung cancer.

Concerning this clonotype: Germline is not matched at one junction end, which may reflect a read error. The V and J genes are TRBV11-2 and TRBJ1-6, with D possibly matching TRBD1 (6 bases). The CDR3 is made up of 15 amino acids. CDR1 and CDR2 from the germline V gene are SGHAT and FQNNGV. This CDR3 is CASNRAWAFNSPLHF. CDR3 nucleotides: TGTGCCAGCAACAGGGCCTGGGCCTTCAATTCACCCCTACACTTT.

To note about this clonotype: Relative to the germline gene, one junction end is altered; a read error may explain this. The chain is built from TRBV6-1 and TRBJ2-1; D is ambiguous. The CDR3 is 13 residues long. The germline V gene encodes CDR1 MNHNS and CDR2 SASEGT. The CDR3 nucleotides read TGTGCCACACAACAGAGCTCCTACAATGAGCACTTCTTC. Amino acid sequence: CATQQSSYNEHFF.

This clonotype showed up many times. V usage is TRBV6-6 and J usage is TRBJ2-7; 10 positions match TRBD1. This CDR3 is 15 amino acids long. J gave up 1 base and V 6 bases, and 6 bases lay outside the gene matches. From germline, CDR1 is MNHNY and CDR2 SVGAGI (reference sequence). CDR3: CASRPGQGKSYEQYF. Here the CDR3 DNA reads TGTGCCAGCAGACCGGGACAGGGGAAATCCTACGAGCAGTACTTC.

In this sample, this clonotype turned up a few times. The junction departs from the called germline gene at one end, perhaps through a read error. The chain links TRBV11-2 to TRBJ2-3; D gene uncertain. CDR1 and CDR2 from the germline V gene are SGHAT and FQNNGV. The CDR3 totals 12 residues. CDR3 residues: CASSTNADMQYF. CDR3 DNA: TGTGCCAGCAGTACTAACGCAGATATGCAGTATTTT. The full variable domain, with the rest looked up from reference TRBV11-2 and TRBJ2-3, is EAGVAQSPRYKIIEKRQSVAFWCNPISGHATLYWYQQILGQGPKLLIQFQNNGVVDDSQLPKDRFSAERLKGVDSTLKIQPAKLEDSAVYLCASSTNADMQYFGPGTRLTVL.

With respect to this clonotype: The junction does not match germline at one end; this may be a read error. The chain recombines TRBV5-4 with TRBJ1-1; 8 bases match TRBD1. The CDR3 spans 16 residues. Germline assignment: CDR1 SGHNT and CDR2 YYREEE (reference sequence). CDR3 protein: CASSLEAGGARTEAFF. The CDR3 DNA follows: TGTGCCAGCAGTTTGGAGGCAGGGGGCGCGAGAACTGAAGCTTTCTTT.

A note on this clonotype: One end of the junction is discordant with germline, which a read error may explain. The genes are TRBV20-1 and TRBJ2-1, with D maybe TRBD2 (5 bases). Germline CDR1 DFQATT, CDR2 SNEGSKA (reference sequence). This CDR3 comprises 14 residues. The CDR3 spells CSARRTSGYNEPFF. The CDR3 nucleotides are TGCAGTGCTAGAAGGACCAGCGGTTACAATGAGCCGTTCTTC.

Notes on this clonotype: At one end the junction does not follow the germline gene, possibly because of a read error. The chain employs TRBV11-2 and TRBJ2-2, with D tentatively TRBD1 (5 bases). Germline V gene lookup returns CDR1 SGHAT and CDR2 FQNNGV. The CDR3 totals 15 residues. The CDR3 DNA reads TGTGCCAGTAGCATTGTTCGTCTGGACACCGGTGAGCTGTTTTTT. Its translation is CASSIVRLDTGELFF. The variable domain in full, with the rest retrieved from reference TRBV11-2 and TRBJ2-2, is EAGVAQSPRYKIIEKRQSVAFWCNPISGHATLYWYQQILGQGPKLLIQFQNNGVVDDSQLPKDRFSAERLKGVDSTLKIQPAKLEDSAVYLCASSIVRLDTGELFFGEGSRLTVL.

The V gene is TRBV28, the J gene TRBJ2-3, with TRBD1 as a possible D gene (8 bases). V lost 10 bases to trimming and J lost 4 bases, with 21 bases between them. The CDR3 extends over 15 amino acids. Germline lookup yields CDR1 MDHEN and CDR2 SYDVKM. The CDR3, as DNA: TGTGCCAACAGCCGCGACAGGGGAGGGCCAGATACGCAGTATTTT. Its translation is CANSRDRGGPDTQYF. Full variable domain (outside the CDR3, taken from reference TRBV28 and TRBJ2-3): DVKVTQSSRYLVKRTGEKVFLECVQDMDHENMFWYRQDPGLGLRLIYFSYDVKMKEKGDIPEGYSVSREKKERFSLILESASTNQTSMYLCANSRDRGGPDTQYFGPGTRLTVL.

Turning to this clonotype: Mismatch with germline at one junction end may stem from a read error. The chain employs TRBV20-1 and TRBJ1-6; 7 nucleotides match TRBD1. From germline, CDR1 is DFQATT and CDR2 SNEGSKA (reference sequence). CDR3 length: 16 amino acids. The CDR3 reads CSVRAPPGTAGSPLHF. Here the CDR3 DNA reads TGCAGTGTTAGAGCCCCCCCGGGGACAGCCGGGTCACCTCTCCACTTT.

Details on this clonotype: The junction departs from germline at one end; a sequencing error may be responsible. This chain connects TRBV6-1 to TRBJ2-7; TRBD2 aligns across 12 bases. The germline V gene encodes CDR1 MNHNS and CDR2 SASEGT. This CDR3 region has 14 residues. CDR3 DNA: TGTGCCAGCAGTGAGACTAGCGGGAGTTACGAGCAGTGGTTC. It codes for CASSETSGSYEQWF.

On this clonotype itself: Its ends do not fully match the called genes, so a read error is possible. The chain links TRBV12-3 or TRBV12-4 to TRBJ2-7, with a tentative D call TRBD2 (6 bases). This CDR3 contains 14 residues. CDR3 region: CASREAGRSCEQYF. The CDR3 bases are TGTGCCAGCAGGGAAGCGGGTAGAAGCTGCGAGCAGTATTTC.

As for this clonotype: This may stem from a read error, because a much larger clone lies one nucleotide away. Likely a read error: the CDR3 ends without its conserved phenylalanine or tryptophan. This chain connects TRBV28 to TRBJ2-7; D is possibly TRBD1 (6 bases). V was pared by 6 bases and J by 0 bases, with 12 bases between. This CDR3 is 14 amino acids long. Germline values: CDR1 MDHEN, CDR2 SYDVKM. The CDR3, as DNA: TGTGCCAGCAGATCCGGGACACTCTCCTACGAGCAGTACCTC. Protein product: CASRSGTLSYEQYL.

On this clonotype itself: A junction boundary mismatches the germline segment, possibly from a read error. J is TRBJ2-3 and V is TRBV4-1; the D gene is possibly TRBD2 (6 bases). Germline-derived CDR1 and CDR2 are MGHRA and YSYEKL. The CDR3 is 15 residues long. As DNA, the CDR3 is TGCGCCAGCAGCCAAGGGTACGGGAGTGGAGATACACAGTTTTTT. Its protein product is CASSQGYGSGDTQFF.

Worth noting for this clonotype: One end of the junction fails to match germline, which may point to a read error. The rearrangement links TRBV20-1 to TRBJ2-1; the match to TRBD2 covers 10 bases. Germline CDR1 and CDR2: DFQATT and SNEGSKA (reference sequence). This CDR3 region has 15 residues. CDR3 loop: CSARALAGELNEQLF. The CDR3 DNA sequence: TGCAGTGCTAGAGCCCTAGCGGGAGAGTTAAATGAGCAGTTATTC.

A remark on this clonotype: A much more abundant neighbour one base away suggests this may be a read error. This chain connects TRBV2 to TRBJ2-1, with TRBD2 matching 11 bases. The germline gives CDR1 SNHLY, CDR2 FYNNEI. V shed 7 bases, J shed 5 bases, and the junction held 7 bases outside the gene matches. The CDR3 is made up of 15 amino acids. The CDR3 spells CASISGTSGNNEQFF. CDR3 nucleotide sequence: TGTGCCAGCATTTCCGGGACTAGCGGCAACAATGAGCAGTTCTTC.

Notes on this clonotype: This CDR3 fails to terminate in the conserved phenylalanine or tryptophan, so it likely reflects a read error. CDR3 coding DNA: TGCAGTGTTTCTCCAGGTAACGAGCAGTACATC. Translated, it gives CSVSPGNEQYI. This chain uses TRBV20-1 with TRBJ2-7, with D unresolved. This CDR3 is built from 11 residues. Germline V lookup: CDR1 DFQATT, CDR2 SNEGSKA (reference sequence). V was pared by 7 bases and J by 5 bases, with 12 bases between.

This clonotype was picked up many times. The chain carries TRBV12-3 or TRBV12-4 and TRBJ2-1; 9 bases fit TRBD2. The length of the CDR3 is 14 residues. J lost 9 bases, V lost 3 bases, and 6 bases had no gene match. CDR3 nucleotide sequence: TGTGCCAGCAGTTTTGGGCGGGAGGGCCTTGAGCAGTTCTTC. Protein: CASSFGREGLEQFF.

In the case of this clonotype: The junction departs from the called germline gene at one end, perhaps through a read error. V gene TRBV7-9 combines with J gene TRBJ2-7; 12 bases are shared with TRBD2. The CDR3 contains 15 residues. Germline assignment: CDR1 SEHNR and CDR2 FQNEAQ (reference sequence). The CDR3: CAGSNRTSGTYEHYF. Here the CDR3 DNA reads TGTGCCGGCAGCAACCGGACTAGCGGGACCTACGAGCATTACTTC.

V is TRBV6-1 and J is TRBJ2-7; TRBD2 matches 7 bases. CDR1 is MNHNS, CDR2 SASEGT, per germline. This CDR3 has 12 amino acids. The ends lost 0 bases at V and 13 bases at J; junction bases unmatched: 6. The CDR3 DNA reads as TGTGCCAGCAGTGAAGCCTCCCTAGCGGATTACTTC. Its translation is CASSEASLADYF.

The gene calls are TRBV12-3 or TRBV12-4 and TRBJ2-1; D is unresolved. V lost 8 bases, J lost 3 bases, and 17 bases lay in between. There are 15 residues in the CDR3. Written as DNA, the CDR3 is TGTGCCAGCTTCCGGGCCCGTGGGGACTACAATGAGCAGTTCTTC. Encoded protein: CASFRARGDYNEQFF.

In regard to this clonotype: This may arise from a read error, as a much more abundant clone is one base away. The chain uses TRBV7-9 and TRBJ1-1; D is undetermined. The CDR3 length is 13 residues. Germline V gene data show CDR1 as SEHNR and CDR2 as FQNEAQ (reference sequence). CDR3 bases: TGTGCCAGCAGCTTAGGGGATTCCCCTGAAGTTTTCTTT. Translated, it gives CASSLGDSPEVFF.